This TCR beta chain was documented in a study of blood T cell repertoires in COVID-19. About the study: The United States, Italy and Spain provided the acute and convalescent COVID-19 samples.

Data came from immunoSEQ multiplex PCR; TCRdb stores just in-frame clones and leaves some out. The sample records 93,000 or so clones, more than 85% being singletons. The source is a human donor in a cohort sampled during active COVID-19. Sequencing was carried out using peripheral blood.

The CDR3 loop reads CASSTLPKVSRGSNQPQHF. The CDR3 DNA sequence: TGTGCCAGTAGTACCCTCCCGAAAGTGTCCAGGGGGAGCAATCAGCCCCAGCATTTT. V and J are TRBV19 and TRBJ1-5; 7 nucleotides agree with TRBD1. The junction had 16 bases not matched to a gene; V was cut back by 4 bases and J by 1 base. The CDR3 spans 19 residues. Per the germline V gene, CDR1 is LNHDA and CDR2 is SQIVND (reference sequence).